The rows below give T cell receptor beta chains drawn from one sample of a study of blood T cell repertoires in COVID-19. The protocol was immunoSEQ multiplex PCR, while the TCRdb copy is restricted to in-frame clones and leaves out a portion. Here the sample spans approximately 300,000 clones, more than 90% being singletons. Source material: PBMCs or T cells enriched from blood (not recorded which). The receptors originated from a woman in her twenties or thirties who had recovered from COVID-19. Each CDR3 is given with its conserved first and last residue. A D gene is named only where the DNA matches it firmly. Clone sizes are given selectively: once, few, many, or a class where the clone is expanded.

size: NA
J: TRBJ2-1
D: NA
V: TRBV7-3
length: 14
CDR3: CASNSEGRGNEQFF
DNA: TGTGCCAGCAACTCGGAGGGTAGGGGCAATGAGCAGTTCTTC

size: NA
J: TRBJ1-2
D: TRBD1
V: TRBV7-2
length: 15
CDR3: CASSFNRGRFNGYTF
DNA: TGTGCCAGCAGTTTTAACAGGGGAAGGTTCAATGGCTACACCTTC

size: NA
J: TRBJ2-7
D: NA
V: TRBV5-5
length: 16
CDR3: CASSLEFGTIGNEQYF
DNA: TGTGCCAGCAGCTTGGAATTCGGGACAATCGGAAACGAGCAGTACTTC

size: NA
J: TRBJ1-1
D: NA
V: TRBV6-5
length: 13
CDR3: CASTLQGNTEAFF
DNA: TGTGCCAGCACCTTACAGGGGAACACTGAAGCTTTCTTT

size: NA
J: TRBJ2-7
D: TRBD2
V: TRBV18
length: 14
CDR3: CASSSSGGAVEQYF
DNA: TGTGCCAGCTCATCCAGCGGGGGGGCGGTCGAGCAGTACTTC

size: NA
J: TRBJ2-7
D: TRBD1
V: TRBV19
length: 14
CDR3: CASSRTGGLYEQYF
DNA: TGTGCCAGTAGTAGAACAGGGGGCCTCTACGAGCAGTACTTC

size: NA
J: TRBJ1-6
D: NA
V: TRBV19
length: 13
CDR3: CASSGQRNSPLHF
DNA: TGTGCCAGTAGCGGACAGCGAAATTCACCCCTCCACTTT

size: NA
J: TRBJ2-5
D: TRBD2
V: TRBV7-3
length: 19
CDR3: CASSLIPSRSGGIQETQYF
DNA: TGTGCCAGCAGCTTAATTCCGTCGAGGAGCGGGGGGATTCAAGAGACCCAGTACTTC

size: NA
J: TRBJ2-1
D: NA
V: TRBV19
length: 16
CDR3: CASSIGSPSSYNEQFF
DNA: TGTGCCAGTAGTATAGGGTCACCCAGCTCCTACAATGAGCAGTTCTTC

size: NA
J: TRBJ1-6
D: NA
V: TRBV6-5
length: 13
CDR3: CASSDHRLSPLHF
DNA: TGTGCCAGCAGCGATCACAGGCTTTCACCCCTCCACTTT

size: once
J: TRBJ2-7
D: TRBD1
V: TRBV25-1
length: 15
CDR3: CASSEWGQGYYEQYF
DNA: TGTGCCAGCAGTGAATGGGGACAGGGGTACTACGAGCAGTACTTC

size: NA
J: TRBJ1-5
D: TRBD1
V: TRBV29-1
length: 12
CDR3: CSARQGDQPQHF
DNA: TGCAGCGCTCGACAGGGTGATCAGCCCCAGCATTTT

size: few
J: TRBJ2-3
D: NA
V: TRBV5-4
length: 14
CDR3: CASSHILEGNTQYF
DNA: TGTGCCAGCAGCCATATCCTAGAGGGTAACACGCAGTATTTT

size: NA
J: TRBJ1-2
D: NA
V: TRBV5-4
length: 13
CDR3: CASSLAGVYGYTF
DNA: TGTGCCAGCAGCTTGGCAGGGGTCTATGGCTACACCTTC

size: NA
J: TRBJ1-2
D: NA
V: TRBV20-1
length: 15
CDR3: CSASGIGALNYGYTF
DNA: TGCAGTGCTAGTGGAATTGGGGCCCTTAACTATGGCTACACCTTC

size: NA
J: TRBJ2-1
D: TRBD2
V: TRBV7-2
length: 14
CDR3: CASSVAGGPDEQFF
DNA: TGTGCCAGCAGCGTAGCGGGAGGGCCGGATGAGCAGTTCTTC

size: NA
J: TRBJ2-3
D: TRBD2
V: TRBV6-2/TRBV6-3
length: 13
CDR3: CASSQTSGGTQYF
DNA: TGTGCCAGCAGCCAAACAAGCGGGGGTACGCAGTATTTT

size: few
J: TRBJ2-7
D: TRBD2
V: TRBV27
length: 13
CDR3: CASSTSGGYEQYF
DNA: TGTGCCAGCAGTACTAGCGGGGGCTACGAGCAGTACTTC

size: NA
J: TRBJ2-1
D: TRBD2
V: TRBV30
length: 16
CDR3: CAWSTGTSGGANEQFF
DNA: TGTGCCTGGAGTACTGGGACTAGCGGGGGGGCGAATGAGCAGTTCTTC

size: NA
J: TRBJ1-6
D: TRBD1
V: TRBV19
length: 14
CDR3: CASSGTGGDSPLHF
DNA: TGTGCCAGTAGTGGGACAGGGGGGGATTCACCCCTCCACTTT

size: NA
J: TRBJ2-7
D: NA
V: TRBV11-2
length: 16
CDR3: CASSLVSGTESYEQYF
DNA: TGTGCCAGCAGCTTAGTTTCAGGGACTGAGTCCTACGAGCAGTACTTC

size: NA
J: TRBJ2-7
D: NA
V: TRBV27
length: 15
CDR3: CASSQEGRGEYEQYF
DNA: TGTGCCAGCAGTCAAGAGGGGAGGGGGGAGTACGAGCAGTACTTC

size: NA
J: TRBJ1-5
D: NA
V: TRBV28
length: 15
CDR3: CASTADSHSNQPQHF
DNA: TGTGCCAGCACCGCGGACAGCCATAGCAATCAGCCCCAGCATTTT

size: NA
J: TRBJ2-2
D: NA
V: TRBV27
length: 14
CDR3: CASGPGGYTGELFF
DNA: TGTGCCAGCGGCCCTGGGGGGTACACCGGGGAGCTGTTTTTT

size: NA
J: TRBJ2-1
D: TRBD2
V: TRBV7-2
length: 17
CDR3: CASSLMAGGPTLNEQFF
DNA: TGTGCCAGCAGCTTAATGGCGGGAGGGCCAACTCTCAATGAGCAGTTCTTC

size: NA
J: TRBJ2-5
D: TRBD1
V: TRBV9
length: 15
CDR3: CASSRTGGAGETQYF
DNA: TGTGCCAGCAGCAGAACAGGGGGCGCGGGGGAGACCCAGTACTTC

size: NA
J: TRBJ2-3
D: TRBD1
V: TRBV4-3
length: 16
CDR3: CASSQDRGLGTDTQYF
DNA: TGCGCCAGCAGCCAAGATAGGGGGCTGGGCACAGATACGCAGTATTTT

size: NA
J: TRBJ1-2
D: NA
V: TRBV7-3
length: 15
CDR3: CASSLYIGDIDGYTF
DNA: TGTGCCAGCAGCTTATATATTGGGGACATAGATGGCTACACCTTC

size: NA
J: TRBJ2-1
D: NA
V: TRBV4-3
length: 15
CDR3: CASSQVRGANNEQFF
DNA: TGCGCCAGCAGCCAAGTACGGGGGGCAAACAATGAGCAGTTCTTC

size: NA
J: TRBJ2-2
D: NA
V: TRBV30
length: 14
CDR3: CAWIGFENTGELFF
DNA: TGTGCCTGGATCGGGTTCGAGAACACCGGGGAGCTGTTTTTT

size: NA
J: TRBJ2-5
D: TRBD1
V: TRBV6-1
length: 17
CDR3: CASSDYPGTGSLKTQYF
DNA: TGTGCCAGCAGTGACTACCCCGGGACAGGATCTTTGAAGACCCAGTACTTC

size: NA
J: TRBJ2-5
D: TRBD1
V: TRBV27
length: 15
CDR3: CASSPIGRGKETQYF
DNA: TGTGCCAGCAGTCCCATCGGCAGGGGGAAAGAGACCCAGTACTTC

size: NA
J: TRBJ1-5
D: NA
V: TRBV19
length: 16
CDR3: CASSIDFPVSNQPQHF
DNA: TGTGCCAGTAGTATAGATTTCCCCGTTAGCAATCAGCCCCAGCATTTT

size: once
J: TRBJ1-5
D: TRBD1
V: TRBV6-2/TRBV6-3
length: 14
CDR3: CASSYSTGYQPQHF
DNA: TGTGCCAGCAGTTACTCGACAGGGTATCAGCCCCAGCATTTT

size: few
J: TRBJ2-1
D: TRBD2
V: TRBV5-1
length: 15
CDR3: CASSLARGAYGEQFF
DNA: TGCGCCAGCAGCTTGGCGCGGGGGGCCTATGGTGAGCAGTTCTTC

size: once
J: TRBJ1-1
D: TRBD1
V: TRBV7-2
length: 15
CDR3: CASSLVSGGYTEAFF
DNA: TGTGCCAGCAGCTTAGTTTCAGGGGGGTACACTGAAGCTTTCTTT

size: few
J: TRBJ1-1
D: NA
V: TRBV18
length: 14
CDR3: CASSPVGAGAEAFF
DNA: TGTGCCAGCTCACCCGTAGGGGCAGGGGCTGAAGCTTTCTTT

size: NA
J: TRBJ1-4
D: TRBD1
V: TRBV5-5
length: 15
CDR3: CASRDPGQGNEKLFF
DNA: TGTGCCAGCAGGGACCCGGGACAGGGGAATGAAAAACTGTTTTTT

size: NA
J: TRBJ1-4
D: TRBD1
V: TRBV7-8
length: 17
CDR3: CASSLAARDRGNEKLFF
DNA: TGTGCCAGCAGCCTAGCGGCCCGGGACAGGGGGAATGAAAAACTGTTTTTT

size: NA
J: TRBJ2-1
D: TRBD2
V: TRBV29-1
length: 14
CDR3: CSVVTGAGGHEQFF
DNA: TGCAGCGTTGTTACCGGAGCGGGAGGGCATGAGCAGTTCTTC

size: NA
J: TRBJ1-2
D: NA
V: TRBV6-5
length: 12
CDR3: CASSYAGNGYTF
DNA: TGTGCCAGCAGTTACGCAGGGAATGGCTACACCTTC

size: NA
J: TRBJ1-5
D: NA
V: TRBV2
length: 15
CDR3: CASSEQAGVNQPQHF
DNA: TGTGCCAGCAGTGAACAGGCAGGGGTTAATCAGCCCCAGCATTTT

size: NA
J: TRBJ2-4
D: NA
V: TRBV5-8
length: 16
CDR3: CASFWGESLAKNIQYF
DNA: TGTGCCAGCTTTTGGGGGGAGTCTCTAGCCAAAAACATTCAGTACTTC

size: NA
J: TRBJ2-5
D: TRBD1
V: TRBV4-3
length: 15
CDR3: CASSQNRQGQETQYF
DNA: TGCGCCAGCAGCCAGAATCGACAGGGCCAAGAGACCCAGTACTTC

size: NA
J: TRBJ2-7
D: NA
V: TRBV19
length: 12
CDR3: CASSSGSYEQYF
DNA: TGTGCCAGTAGCTCTGGCAGCTACGAGCAGTACTTC

size: NA
J: TRBJ1-2
D: NA
V: TRBV12-3/TRBV12-4
length: 12
CDR3: CASKGYSGGYTF
DNA: TGTGCCAGCAAAGGATACAGCGGAGGCTACACCTTC

size: few
J: TRBJ2-7
D: NA
V: TRBV6-5
length: 13
CDR3: CASSAGSAYEQYF
DNA: TGTGCCAGCAGCGCGGGGAGTGCCTACGAGCAGTACTTC

size: NA
J: TRBJ2-2
D: NA
V: TRBV24-1
length: 15
CDR3: CATSAAVPNTGELFF
DNA: TGTGCCACCAGTGCCGCGGTCCCTAACACCGGGGAGCTGTTTTTT

size: NA
J: TRBJ1-3
D: NA
V: TRBV3-1/TRBV3-2
length: 14
CDR3: CASSQAGSGNTIYF
DNA: TGTGCCAGCAGCCAGGCGGGCTCTGGAAACACCATATATTTT

size: NA
J: TRBJ2-7
D: TRBD1
V: TRBV18
length: 15
CDR3: CASSPDGTGLYEQYF
DNA: TGTGCCAGCTCACCCGACGGGACAGGCCTCTACGAGCAGTACTTC

size: NA
J: TRBJ2-7
D: NA
V: TRBV2
length: 13
CDR3: CASSWESLGEQYF
DNA: TGTGCCAGCAGCTGGGAGAGTTTGGGCGAGCAGTACTTC

size: NA
J: TRBJ2-3
D: TRBD2
V: TRBV28
length: 15
CDR3: CASSSGLGSTDTQYF
DNA: TGTGCCAGCAGCTCGGGACTAGGAAGCACAGATACGCAGTATTTT

size: NA
J: TRBJ2-7
D: NA
V: TRBV3-1/TRBV3-2
length: 13
CDR3: CASSPLGEYEQYF
DNA: TGTGCCAGCAGCCCCTTGGGCGAGTACGAGCAGTACTTC

size: NA
J: TRBJ1-5
D: NA
V: TRBV15
length: 15
CDR3: CATSRDRIGNQPQHF
DNA: TGTGCCACCAGCAGAGATCGGATCGGGAATCAGCCCCAGCATTTT

size: NA
J: TRBJ2-3
D: NA
V: TRBV5-6
length: 12
CDR3: CASSLIVETQYF
DNA: TGTGCCAGCAGCTTGATTGTAGAGACGCAGTATTTT